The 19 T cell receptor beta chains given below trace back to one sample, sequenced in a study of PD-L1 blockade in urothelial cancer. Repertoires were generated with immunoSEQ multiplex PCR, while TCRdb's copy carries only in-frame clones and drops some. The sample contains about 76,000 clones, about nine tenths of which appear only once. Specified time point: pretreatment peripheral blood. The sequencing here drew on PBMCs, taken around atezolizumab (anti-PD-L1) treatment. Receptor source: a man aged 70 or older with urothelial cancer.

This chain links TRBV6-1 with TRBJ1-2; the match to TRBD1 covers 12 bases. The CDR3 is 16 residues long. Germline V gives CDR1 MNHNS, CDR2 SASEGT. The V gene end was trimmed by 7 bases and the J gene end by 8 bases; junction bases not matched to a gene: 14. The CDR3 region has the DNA TGTGCCAGCATTGACGGGACCGGGACAGGGGGCTTAGGCTACACCTTC. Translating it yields CASIDGTGTGGLGYTF.

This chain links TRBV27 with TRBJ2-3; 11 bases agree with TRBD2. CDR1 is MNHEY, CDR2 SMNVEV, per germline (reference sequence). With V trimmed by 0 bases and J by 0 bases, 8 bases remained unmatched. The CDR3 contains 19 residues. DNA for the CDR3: TGTGCCAGCAGTTTATCCGGGGCTAGCGGGAGGACTAGCACAGATACGCAGTATTTT. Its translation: CASSLSGASGRTSTDTQYF.

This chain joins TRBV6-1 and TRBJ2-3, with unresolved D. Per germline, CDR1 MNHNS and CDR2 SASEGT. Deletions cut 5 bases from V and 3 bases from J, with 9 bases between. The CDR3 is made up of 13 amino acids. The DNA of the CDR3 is TGTGCCAGCAGTATCCAAGAGACAGATACGCAGTATTTT. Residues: CASSIQETDTQYF.

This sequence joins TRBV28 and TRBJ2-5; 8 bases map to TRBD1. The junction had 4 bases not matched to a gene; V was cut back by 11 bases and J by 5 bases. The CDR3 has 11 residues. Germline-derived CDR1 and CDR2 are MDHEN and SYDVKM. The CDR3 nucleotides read TGTGCCGCACGACAGGGGGAGACCCAGTACTTC. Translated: CAARQGETQYF.

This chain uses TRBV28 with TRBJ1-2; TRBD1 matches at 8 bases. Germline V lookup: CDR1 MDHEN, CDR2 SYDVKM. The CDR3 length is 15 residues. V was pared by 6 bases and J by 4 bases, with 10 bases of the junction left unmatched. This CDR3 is CASRPPGQGGYGYTF. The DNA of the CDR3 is TGTGCCAGCAGACCTCCCGGACAGGGAGGCTATGGCTACACCTTC.

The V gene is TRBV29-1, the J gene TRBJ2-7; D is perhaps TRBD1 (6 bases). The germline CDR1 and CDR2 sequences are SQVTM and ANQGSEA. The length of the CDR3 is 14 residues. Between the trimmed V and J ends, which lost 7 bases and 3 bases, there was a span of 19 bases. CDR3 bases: TGCAGCGCTACAGGGTCGAGAACATACTACGAGCAGTACTTC. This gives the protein CSATGSRTYYEQYF.

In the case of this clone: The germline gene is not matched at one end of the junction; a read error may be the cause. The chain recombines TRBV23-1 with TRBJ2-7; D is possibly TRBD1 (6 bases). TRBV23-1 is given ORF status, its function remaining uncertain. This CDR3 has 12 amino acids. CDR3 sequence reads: CASSHEGESPLF. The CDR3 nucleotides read TGCGCCAGCAGTCATGAGGGGGAGTCTCCCCTCTTC.

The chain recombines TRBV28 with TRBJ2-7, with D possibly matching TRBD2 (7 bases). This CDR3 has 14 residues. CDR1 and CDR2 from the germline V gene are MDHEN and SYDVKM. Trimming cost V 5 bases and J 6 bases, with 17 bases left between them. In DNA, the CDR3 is TGTGCCAGCAGTCTGCCTCTGGGGGGGCGCGAGCAGTACTTC. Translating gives CASSLPLGGREQYF.

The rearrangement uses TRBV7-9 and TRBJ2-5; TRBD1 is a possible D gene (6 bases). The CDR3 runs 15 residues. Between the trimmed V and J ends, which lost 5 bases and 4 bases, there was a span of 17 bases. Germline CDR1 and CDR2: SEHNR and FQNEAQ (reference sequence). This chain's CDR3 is CASSPSTGRGETQYF. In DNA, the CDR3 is TGTGCCAGCAGCCCCTCCACAGGGAGAGGAGAGACCCAGTACTTC. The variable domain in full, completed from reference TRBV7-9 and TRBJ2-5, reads DTGVSQNPRHKITKRGQNVTFRCDPISEHNRLYWYRQTLGQGPEFLTYFQNEAQLEKSRLLSDRFSAERPKGSFSTLEIQRTEQGDSAMYLCASSPSTGRGETQYFGPGTRLLVL.

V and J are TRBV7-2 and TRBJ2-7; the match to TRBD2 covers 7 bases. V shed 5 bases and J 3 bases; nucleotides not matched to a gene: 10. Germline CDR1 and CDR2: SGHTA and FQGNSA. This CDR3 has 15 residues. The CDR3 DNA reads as TGTGCCAGCAGCCCCCGGGCGGGAGAATTCTACGAGCAGTACTTC. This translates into CASSPRAGEFYEQYF.

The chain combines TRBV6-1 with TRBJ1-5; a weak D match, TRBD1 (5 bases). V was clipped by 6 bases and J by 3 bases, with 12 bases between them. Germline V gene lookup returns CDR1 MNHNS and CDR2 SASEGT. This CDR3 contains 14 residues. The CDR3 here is CASRGPLSNQPQHF. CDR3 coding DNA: TGTGCCAGCAGGGGGCCCCTCTCCAATCAGCCCCAGCATTTT.

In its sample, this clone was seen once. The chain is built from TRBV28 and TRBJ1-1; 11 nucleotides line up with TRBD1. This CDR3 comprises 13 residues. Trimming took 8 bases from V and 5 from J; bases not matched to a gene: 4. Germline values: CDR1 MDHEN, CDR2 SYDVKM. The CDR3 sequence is CASLGQGGTEAFF. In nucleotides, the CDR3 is TGTGCCAGCTTGGGACAGGGGGGTACTGAAGCTTTCTTT.

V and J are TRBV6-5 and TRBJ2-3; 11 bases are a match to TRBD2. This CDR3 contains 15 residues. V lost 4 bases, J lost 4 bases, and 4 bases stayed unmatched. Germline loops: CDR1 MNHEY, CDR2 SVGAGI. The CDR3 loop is CASSSTSGSPDTQYF. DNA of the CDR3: TGTGCCAGCAGTTCAACTAGCGGGAGCCCAGATACGCAGTATTTT.

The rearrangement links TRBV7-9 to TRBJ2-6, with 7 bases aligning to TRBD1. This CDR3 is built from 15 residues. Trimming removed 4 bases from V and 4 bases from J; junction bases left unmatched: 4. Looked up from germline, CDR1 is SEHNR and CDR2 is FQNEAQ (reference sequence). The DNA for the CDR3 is TGTGCCAGCAGCTGGACAGGCGTCGGGGCCAACGTCCTGACTTTC. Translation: CASSWTGVGANVLTF.

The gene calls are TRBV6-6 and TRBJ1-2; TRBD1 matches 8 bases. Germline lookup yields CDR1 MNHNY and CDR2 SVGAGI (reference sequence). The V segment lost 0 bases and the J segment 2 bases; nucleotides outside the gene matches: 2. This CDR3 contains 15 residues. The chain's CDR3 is CASSYSHRGNYGYTF. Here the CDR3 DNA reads TGTGCCAGCAGTTACTCCCACAGGGGGAACTATGGCTACACCTTC.

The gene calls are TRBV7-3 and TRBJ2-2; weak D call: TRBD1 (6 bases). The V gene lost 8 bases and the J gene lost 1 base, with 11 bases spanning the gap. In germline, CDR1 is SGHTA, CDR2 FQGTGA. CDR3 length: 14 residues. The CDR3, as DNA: TGTGCCAGCCAGACAGGAGAGAACACCGGGGAGCTGTTTTTT. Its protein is CASQTGENTGELFF.

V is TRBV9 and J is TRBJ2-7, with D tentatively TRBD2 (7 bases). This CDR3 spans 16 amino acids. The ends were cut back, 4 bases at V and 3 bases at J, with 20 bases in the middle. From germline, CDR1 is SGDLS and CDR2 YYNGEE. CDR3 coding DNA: TGTGCCAGCAGCCCCCGGGGGGCGGGTGGTGGCTACGAGCAGTACTTC. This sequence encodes CASSPRGAGGGYEQYF.

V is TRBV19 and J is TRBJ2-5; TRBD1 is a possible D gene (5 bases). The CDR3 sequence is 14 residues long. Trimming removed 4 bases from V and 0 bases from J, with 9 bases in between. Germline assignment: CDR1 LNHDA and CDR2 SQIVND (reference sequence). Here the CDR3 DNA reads TGTGCCAGTAGTACCCGACAGTACCAAGAGACCCAGTACTTC. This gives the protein CASSTRQYQETQYF.

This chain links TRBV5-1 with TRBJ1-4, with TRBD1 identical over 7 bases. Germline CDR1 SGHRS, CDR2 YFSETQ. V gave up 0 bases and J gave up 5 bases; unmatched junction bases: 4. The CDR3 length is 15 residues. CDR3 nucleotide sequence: TGCGCCAGCAGCTTGGCAGGACAGGCAAATGAAAAACTGTTTTTT. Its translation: CASSLAGQANEKLFF.